A selection of T cell receptor beta chains follows, all from one sample in a study of T cell repertoires in cytomegalovirus infection. The antigens these receptors bind are not known. TCRdb re-called the reads through MiXCR, storing one row per CDR3 protein. The sample yields fewer than 850,000 distinct CDR3 sequences, around 29% seen once. Sequencing was performed on cultured CD8+ T cells from PBMCs, taken from culture after CMV antigen stimulation. The receptors were gathered from a human donor in good health (CMV status not recorded). Some clones in this sample may be carry-over from other donors' samples. The CDR3 runs from the conserved cysteine through the conserved F or W.

TRBV6-1	TRBJ1-2	CASSAYGTGYERSYGYTF
TRBV7-9	TRBJ2-1	CASSSRGGSHNEQFF
TRBV25-1	TRBJ1-1	CASSSPLGLETEAFF
TRBV6-1	TRBJ2-7	CASSSGTVYEQYF
TRBV7-2	TRBJ2-3	CASRNLTSGGIGTDTQYF
TRBV5-6	TRBJ2-1	CASSWTSGGLEQFF
TRBV7-3	TRBJ2-5	CASSKSGTSLMETQYF
TRBV5-1	TRBJ2-5	CASSLNGGGVETQYF
TRBV2	TRBJ2-7	CASSPSHYEQYF
TRBV28	TRBJ1-3	CASSLSYSSGNTIYF
TRBV12-5	TRBJ2-1	CASEEYNEQFF
TRBV7-2	TRBJ1-2	CASSWGQGLYGYTF
TRBV4-2	TRBJ2-5	CASSRLGFGETQYF
TRBV7-9	TRBJ1-5	CASSPGGGSNQPQHF
TRBV11-1	TRBJ2-3	CASSITGGRIRTDTQYF
TRBV6-5	TRBJ1-6	CASSSSQGALIYAHSPLHF
TRBV19	TRBJ1-1	CASSIWGSEAFF
TRBV19	TRBJ1-1	CASSNEQTNTEAFF
TRBV5-4	TRBJ1-2	CASRPHGAVVIGANPNYGYTF
TRBV10-3	TRBJ2-3	CAISERGGTDTQYF
TRBV19	TRBJ1-6	CASSKGQGINSPLHF
TRBV20-1	TRBJ2-1	CSARWGLAAYNEQFF
TRBV7-6	TRBJ2-2	CASSKGTSGIYTGELFF
TRBV7-6	TRBJ2-7	CASSLEDKYSYEQYF
TRBV6-2/TRBV6-3	TRBJ2-5	CASSPPGRRSQETQYF
TRBV19	TRBJ2-3	CASSMTVAPQGDTQYF
TRBV28	TRBJ2-5	CASSFPSVDETQYF
TRBV2	TRBJ2-2	CASGTPANTGELVF
TRBV27	TRBJ2-1	CASSTVLPEEQFF
TRBV7-9	TRBJ2-7	CASSLRTGGPYEQYF
TRBV7-6	TRBJ1-4	CASSFIGSNEKLFF